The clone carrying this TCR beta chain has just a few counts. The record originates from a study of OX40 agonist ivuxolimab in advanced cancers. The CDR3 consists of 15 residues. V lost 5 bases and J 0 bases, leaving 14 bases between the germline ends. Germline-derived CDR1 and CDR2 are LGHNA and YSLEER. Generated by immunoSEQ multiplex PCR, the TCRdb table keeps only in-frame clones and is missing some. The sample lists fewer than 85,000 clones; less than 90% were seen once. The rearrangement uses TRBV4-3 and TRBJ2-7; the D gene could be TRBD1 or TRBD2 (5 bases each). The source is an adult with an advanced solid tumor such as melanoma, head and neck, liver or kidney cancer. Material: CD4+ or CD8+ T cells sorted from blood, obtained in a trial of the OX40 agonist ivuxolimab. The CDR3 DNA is TGCGCCAGCAGCATCGTCCAGGGACCCTCCTACGAGCAGTACTTC. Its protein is CASSIVQGPSYEQYF.